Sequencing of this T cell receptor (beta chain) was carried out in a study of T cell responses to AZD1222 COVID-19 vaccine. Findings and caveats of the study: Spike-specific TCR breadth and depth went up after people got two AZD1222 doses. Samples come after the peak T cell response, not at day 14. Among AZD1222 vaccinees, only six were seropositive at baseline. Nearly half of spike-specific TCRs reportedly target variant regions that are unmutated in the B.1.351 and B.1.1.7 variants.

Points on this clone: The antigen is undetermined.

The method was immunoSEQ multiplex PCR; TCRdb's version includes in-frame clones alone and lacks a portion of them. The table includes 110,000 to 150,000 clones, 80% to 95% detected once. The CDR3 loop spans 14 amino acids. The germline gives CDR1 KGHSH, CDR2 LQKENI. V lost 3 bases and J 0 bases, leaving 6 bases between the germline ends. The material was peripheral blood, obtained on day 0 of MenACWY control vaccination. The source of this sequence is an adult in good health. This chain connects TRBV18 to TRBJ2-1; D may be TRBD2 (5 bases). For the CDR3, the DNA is TGTGCCAGCTCACCGGGGAGCTCCTACAATGAGCAGTTCTTC. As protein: CASSPGSSYNEQFF.